A selection of T cell receptor beta chains follows, all from one sample in a study of T cell clonotyping in hematopoietic cell transplantation. The method was immunoSEQ multiplex PCR; TCRdb's version includes in-frame clones alone and lacks a portion of them. The data show about 28,000 clones, with approximately 82% seen just once and around 1.9% held by the top ten. The sample here was peripheral blood mononuclear cells, taken before stem cell transplant. Source of these receptors: a man in his forties with acute myeloid leukemia. Some clones in this sample may be carry-over from other donors' samples. CDR3s include the opening cysteine and the closing phenylalanine or tryptophan. Each record gives: J gene, V gene, D gene, clone size, CDR3 protein, CDR3 DNA. A D gene is named only where the DNA matches it firmly. Expanded clones are given a class, and other clones once, few, many or no size at all.

J: TRBJ1-5; V: TRBV27; D: .; size: .; CDR3: CASSWTENQPQHF; DNA: TGTGCCAGCAGTTGGACAGAGAATCAGCCCCAGCATTTT
J: TRBJ2-5; V: TRBV29-1; D: TRBD2; size: .; CDR3: CSVGQPGLAGSETQYF; DNA: TGCAGCGTTGGACAACCGGGACTAGCGGGAAGTGAGACCCAGTACTTC
J: TRBJ1-2; V: TRBV29-1; D: .; size: once; CDR3: CSVERSSKGYTF; DNA: TGCAGCGTTGAAAGATCAAGCAAAGGCTACACCTTC
J: TRBJ1-1; V: TRBV5-1; D: .; size: once; CDR3: CASSLAPGRSTEAFF; DNA: TGCGCCAGCAGCTTGGCTCCAGGGCGCTCCACTGAAGCTTTCTTT
J: TRBJ1-2; V: TRBV19; D: TRBD1; size: .; CDR3: CASSGQGVKDGYTF; DNA: TGTGCCAGTAGCGGACAGGGGGTTAAGGATGGCTACACCTTC
J: TRBJ2-1; V: TRBV6-4; D: .; size: .; CDR3: CASSPDPSSYNEQFF; DNA: TGTGCCAGCAGCCCGGACCCCAGCTCCTACAATGAGCAGTTCTTC
J: TRBJ2-5; V: TRBV11-3; D: .; size: .; CDR3: CASSFRETQYF; DNA: TGTGCCAGCAGCTTTAGAGAGACCCAGTACTTC
J: TRBJ2-5; V: TRBV30; D: TRBD1; size: .; CDR3: CAWSTLGQGKWNKQETQYF; DNA: TGTGCCTGGAGTACGTTAGGACAGGGGAAGTGGAACAAACAAGAGACCCAGTACTTC
J: TRBJ2-7; V: TRBV13; D: TRBD1; size: .; CDR3: CASSLERDRVNEQYF; DNA: TGTGCCAGCAGCTTAGAACGGGACAGGGTAAACGAGCAGTACTTC
J: TRBJ1-4; V: TRBV25-1; D: TRBD1; size: .; CDR3: CASGTGDWYTNEKLFF; DNA: TGTGCCAGCGGAACAGGGGATTGGTACACTAATGAAAAACTGTTTTTT